The sequence of this T cell receptor beta chain was determined in a study of T cell responses to AZD1222 COVID-19 vaccine. Study as a whole: Second-dose intervals of approximately 4 or approximately 12 weeks were pooled.

CDR1 and CDR2 from the germline V gene are SGHRS and YFSETQ. V lost 0 bases and J 1 base, leaving 5 bases between the germline ends. This CDR3 comprises 14 residues. Points from the study as a whole: The donor group comprised mostly white British people and more females; the analysis possibly underestimated clonal diversity.

A remark on this clone: Its target is not known.

The repertoire was sequenced with immunoSEQ multiplex PCR; TCRdb's copy has only in-frame clones and lacks some. The sample records 110,000 to 150,000 clones, roughly nine tenths being singletons. Source: peripheral blood, taken on day 0 of AZD1222 vaccination. V usage is TRBV5-1 and J usage is TRBJ1-5; D remains unclear. The clonotype was recovered from an adult in good health. The CDR3 sequence: CASSLGPSNQPQHF. Here the CDR3 DNA reads TGCGCCAGCAGCTTGGGACCGAGCAATCAGCCCCAGCATTTT.